This is a list of T cell receptor beta chains from one sample in a study of CD8+ T cells in alopecia areata. The table came from immunoSEQ multiplex PCR; TCRdb's copy has only in-frame clones and leaves some out. The table has about 140,000 clones, 40% to 65% seen once; the top ten hold about 1%. The input for sequencing was CD4+ T cells sorted from blood, taken at week 0. These receptors all come from a human donor with alopecia areata. Both conserved end residues are part of each CDR3. D genes are given only for firm matches. Clone size is given for some rows only: seen once, a few or many times, or a class if the clone is expanded.

>NA|TRBJ1-1|NA|TRBV30
TGTGCCTCCAAGACAGTGAACACTGAAGCTTTCTTT
CASKTVNTEAFF
>NA|TRBJ2-5|NA|TRBV5-6
TGTGCCAGCAGCTCCATAGTTGGGGTCCAAGAGACCCAGTACTTC
CASSSIVGVQETQYF
>NA|TRBJ1-5|TRBD1|TRBV29-1
TGCAGCGCAGTGACAGGGGTCGGGCAGCCCCAGCATTTT
CSAVTGVGQPQHF
>NA|TRBJ1-5|NA|TRBV29-1
TGCAGCGTCGCAGGGACCGGAAATCAGCCCCAGCATTTT
CSVAGTGNQPQHF
>NA|TRBJ2-7|NA|TRBV29-1
TGCAGCGTTGAAGACCCTGGAGACGAGCAGTACTTC
CSVEDPGDEQYF
>NA|TRBJ2-1|NA|TRBV6-6
TGTGCCAGCAGTTACATCTCCAATGAGCAGTTCTTC
CASSYISNEQFF
>once|TRBJ2-5|NA|TRBV20-1
TGCAGTGCTCTACTGAAGACCCAGTACTTC
CSALLKTQYF
>NA|TRBJ1-1|NA|TRBV14
TGTGCCAGCAGCTCCCAGCGGGACACTGAAGCTTTCTTT
CASSSQRDTEAFF
>NA|TRBJ2-1|TRBD1|TRBV29-1
TGCAGCGTTGACCCCCAGGGGGTATACAATGAGCAGTTCTTC
CSVDPQGVYNEQFF
>NA|TRBJ2-2|TRBD2|TRBV14
TGTGCCAGCAGCCAAGATCCAGCGGGAAGCCTCAGGGAGCTGTTTTTT
CASSQDPAGSLRELFF
>NA|TRBJ2-1|TRBD2|TRBV29-1
TGCAGCGTCCGGGGGGGGTCGAATGAGCAGTTCTTC
CSVRGGSNEQFF
>NA|TRBJ2-7|NA|TRBV29-1
TGCAGCGCTGACCAGGGAGGAGCCGAGCAGTACTTC
CSADQGGAEQYF
>NA|TRBJ2-7|NA|TRBV23-1
TGCGCCAGCAGTCAATCGGGCCTAGCCGCCCCCTACGAGCAGTACTTC
CASSQSGLAAPYEQYF
>NA|TRBJ2-3|NA|TRBV30
TGTGCCGGACTCCTTAACCCAGATACGCAGTATTTT
CAGLLNPDTQYF
>NA|TRBJ2-1|TRBD2|TRBV6-5
TGTGCCAGCAGGCGGGAGGGTAATTACAATGAGCAGTTCTTC
CASRREGNYNEQFF
>NA|TRBJ2-1|TRBD2|TRBV30
TGTGCCTGGAGTGTCCCTTACAGACCAGCGGGAGGGCATGAGCAGTTCTTC
CAWSVPYRPAGGHEQFF
>few|TRBJ2-7|NA|TRBV11-2
TGTGCCAGCCAGGTTGGGGGAGGCCGCCCCTACGAGCAGTACTTC
CASQVGGGRPYEQYF
>NA|TRBJ2-7|NA|TRBV27
TGTGCCAGCGGGACTCAGGGGGGCGCCTTCGAGCAGTACTTC
CASGTQGGAFEQYF
>NA|TRBJ1-1|NA|TRBV7-8
TGTGCCAGCAGCTTGATTATGAACACTGAAGCTTTCTTT
CASSLIMNTEAFF
>NA|TRBJ2-2|NA|TRBV30
TGTGCCTGGAGTGCTGACCTACGGGGGGAGCTGTTTTTT
CAWSADLRGELFF
>NA|TRBJ2-7|NA|TRBV4-3
TGCGCCAGCAGCCAACTACTAGAATACGAGCAGTACTTC
CASSQLLEYEQYF
>NA|TRBJ2-3|TRBD1|TRBV18
TGTGCCAGCTCACCACCCCGACAGGGTCCCACCACAGATACGCAGTATTTT
CASSPPRQGPTTDTQYF
>few|TRBJ2-7|TRBD1|TRBV6-5
TGTGCCAGTCAGAGGACAGGGTGGACCTACGAGCAGTACTTC
CASQRTGWTYEQYF
>few|TRBJ1-1|TRBD1|TRBV5-4
TGTGCCAGCAGCCCCAGGGAGGGGGCTAGGAACACTGAAGCTTTCTTT
CASSPREGARNTEAFF
>few|TRBJ2-5|NA|TRBV6-5
TGTGCCAGCAGTTCGGGCCAAGAGACCCAGTACTTC
CASSSGQETQYF
>NA|TRBJ2-2|TRBD2|TRBV19
TGTGCCAGTAGTATAGCGGGAGGGTATTTCGGGGAGCTGTTTTTT
CASSIAGGYFGELFF
>NA|TRBJ2-5|TRBD2|TRBV29-1
TGCAGCGTATCTCTAGCGGGAGGGCCCCAAGAGACCCAGTACTTC
CSVSLAGGPQETQYF
>few|TRBJ2-3|NA|TRBV29-1
TGCAGCGTTGGGGACTTGGTACCCGATACGCAGTATTTT
CSVGDLVPDTQYF
>NA|TRBJ2-7|TRBD2|TRBV10-3
TGTGCCATCAGTGTCGCGCTAGCGGGAGGCGAGCAGTACTTC
CAISVALAGGEQYF
>NA|TRBJ2-2|NA|TRBV2
TGTGCCAGCAGTTACCAGCCCGGGGAGCTGTTTTTT
CASSYQPGELFF
>NA|TRBJ2-2|NA|TRBV30
TGTGCCTGGAGTGTACGAGGGACCGGGGAGCTGTTTTTT
CAWSVRGTGELFF
>few|TRBJ2-7|NA|TRBV25-1
TGTGCCAGCAGTGGCCTCGAGGCCTACGAGCAGTACTTC
CASSGLEAYEQYF
>NA|TRBJ2-2|TRBD2|TRBV7-7
TGTGCCAGCAGCCTCGGGCTTAGCGGGCTTAACACCGGGGAGCTGTTTTTT
CASSLGLSGLNTGELFF
>NA|TRBJ2-3|NA|TRBV29-1
TGCAGCCTCCGGGCTCCCACGGATACGCAGTATTTT
CSLRAPTDTQYF
>NA|TRBJ2-6|NA|TRBV2
TGTGCCAGCAACCTTTTTGACTCTGGGGCCAACGTCCTGACTTTC
CASNLFDSGANVLTF
>few|TRBJ1-2|NA|TRBV25-1
TGTGCCAGCAGTGAAAACACCTACAGCTATGGCTACACCTTC
CASSENTYSYGYTF
>few|TRBJ1-2|NA|TRBV30
TGTGCCTGGATACAGGGTTTCGACTATGGCTACACCTTC
CAWIQGFDYGYTF
>NA|TRBJ1-4|NA|TRBV19
TGTGCCAGTAGTACCACAGGGTACGAAAAACTGTTTTTT
CASSTTGYEKLFF